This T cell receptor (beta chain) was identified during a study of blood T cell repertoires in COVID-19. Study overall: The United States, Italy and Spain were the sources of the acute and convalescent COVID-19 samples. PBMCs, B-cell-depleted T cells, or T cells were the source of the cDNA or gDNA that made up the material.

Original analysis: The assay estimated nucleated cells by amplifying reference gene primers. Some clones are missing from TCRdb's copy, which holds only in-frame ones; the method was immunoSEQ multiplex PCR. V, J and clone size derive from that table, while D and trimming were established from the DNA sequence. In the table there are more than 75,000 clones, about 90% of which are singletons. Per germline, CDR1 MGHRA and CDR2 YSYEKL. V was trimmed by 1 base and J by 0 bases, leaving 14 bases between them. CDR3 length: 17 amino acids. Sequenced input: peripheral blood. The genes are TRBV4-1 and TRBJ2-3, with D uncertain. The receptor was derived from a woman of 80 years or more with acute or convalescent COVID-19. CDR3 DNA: TGCGCCAGCAGCCAAGCTACCCGGGTGGCTAGCACAGATACGCAGTATTTT. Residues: CASSQATRVASTDTQYF.